This T cell receptor (beta chain) derives from a study of Ad26.COV2.S vaccination and SARS-CoV-2 variants. Noted treatment: roughly 20 received Ad26.COV2.S at low or high dose, single or two shots; several received placebo; per-sample allocation not given. Specimen acquisition occurred on day 63 following the initial vaccine or placebo injection. An Ad26 vector expressing Wuhan-strain SARS-CoV-2 spike served as the vaccine. Germline-derived CDR1 and CDR2 are SGDLS and YYNGEE. V lost 0 bases, J lost 8 bases, and 7 bases stayed unmatched. This CDR3 spans 14 amino acids. This clone occurred once. Some clones are missing from TCRdb's copy, which holds only in-frame ones; the method was immunoSEQ multiplex PCR. The sample has about 440,000 clones, around 88% seen once.

This sequence was found in a person between 18 and 59 years old who received the Ad26.COV2.S COVID-19 vaccine or a placebo. Sequencing used peripheral blood, obtained in a trial of Ad26.COV2.S vaccine versus placebo. The chain employs TRBV9 and TRBJ1-2; 7 nucleotides align to TRBD1. This chain's CDR3 is CASSVAPQGVGYTF. In DNA, the CDR3 is TGTGCCAGCAGCGTAGCTCCCCAGGGGGTAGGCTACACCTTC.